Each of the 3 T cell receptor beta chains below was sequenced from the same sample in a study of identical twins. TCRdb passed the 5' RACE reads through MiXCR, listing each CDR3 protein once. Altogether 450,000 to 500,000 distinct CDR3 sequences are present, roughly an eighth being singletons, with the ten largest covering more than 0.8%. These data are also associated with another study on yellow fever vaccine responses in identical twins.

Sequencing used CD4+ T cells sorted from blood. The receptor source for this set is a woman younger than 35 in good health.

The chain links TRBV12-3 or TRBV12-4 to TRBJ2-7; no definite D call. The CDR3 runs to 18 residues. Between the trimmed V and J ends, which lost 0 bases and 0 bases, there was a span of 18 bases. Here the CDR3 reads CASSLAKWAELSSYEQYF. CDR3 bases: TGTGCCAGCAGTTTAGCGAAATGGGCCGAACTGAGCTCCTACGAGCAGTACTTC.

The chain has TRBV29-1 and TRBJ1-1, with a tentative D call TRBD1 (5 bases). The CDR3 has 11 amino acids. The ends were cut back, 3 bases at V and 9 bases at J, with 11 bases in the middle. CDR1 SQVTM and CDR2 ANQGSEA come from the germline V gene. CDR3 sequence (DNA): TGCAGCGTTGATGAGGGGAGGAAAGCTTTCTTT. It translates to CSVDEGRKAFF.

CDR3: CASPPSGGIVETQYF. As DNA, the CDR3 is TGTGCCAGCCCACCCTCCGGGGGGATAGTGGAGACCCAGTACTTC. The V gene is TRBV28, the J gene TRBJ2-5; 7 bases are shared with TRBD2. Germline-derived CDR1 and CDR2 are MDHEN and SYDVKM. Losses at the gene ends were 8 bases for V and 5 bases for J; bases not matched to a gene: 14. CDR3 length: 15 amino acids. Full variable domain (outside the CDR3, taken from reference TRBV28 and TRBJ2-5): DVKVTQSSRYLVKRTGEKVFLECVQDMDHENMFWYRQDPGLGLRLIYFSYDVKMKEKGDIPEGYSVSREKKERFSLILESASTNQTSMYLCASPPSGGIVETQYFGPGTRLLVL.